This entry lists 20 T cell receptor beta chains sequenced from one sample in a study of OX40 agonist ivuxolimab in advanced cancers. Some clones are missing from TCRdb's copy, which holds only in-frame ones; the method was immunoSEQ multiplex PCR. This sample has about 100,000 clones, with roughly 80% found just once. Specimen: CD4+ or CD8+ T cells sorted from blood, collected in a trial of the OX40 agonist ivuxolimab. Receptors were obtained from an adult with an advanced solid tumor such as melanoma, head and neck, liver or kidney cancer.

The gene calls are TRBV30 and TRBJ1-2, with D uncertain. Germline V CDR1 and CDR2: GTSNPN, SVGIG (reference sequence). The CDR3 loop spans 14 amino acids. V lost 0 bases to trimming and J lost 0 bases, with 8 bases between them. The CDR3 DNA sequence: TGTGCCTGGAGTGTAGAGGGATCTAACTATGGCTACACCTTC. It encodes CAWSVEGSNYGYTF.

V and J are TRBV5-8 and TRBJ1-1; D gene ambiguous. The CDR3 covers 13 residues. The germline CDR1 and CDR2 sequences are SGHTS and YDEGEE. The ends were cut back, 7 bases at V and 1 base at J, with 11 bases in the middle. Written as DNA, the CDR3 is TGTGCCAGCTCGACCCAGAAGAACACTGAAGCTTTCTTT. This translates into CASSTQKNTEAFF.

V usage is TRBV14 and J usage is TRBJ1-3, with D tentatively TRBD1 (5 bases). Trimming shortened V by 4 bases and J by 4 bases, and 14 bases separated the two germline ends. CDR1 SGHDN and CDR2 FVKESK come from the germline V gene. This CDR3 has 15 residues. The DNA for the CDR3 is TGTGCCAGCAGCCCCCTGTGGGGGAGAGGAAACACCATATATTTT. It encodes CASSPLWGRGNTIYF.

Written as DNA, the CDR3 is TGTGCCAGCAGCGTAGGGACTAGCGGGGGTTATGAGCAGTTCTTC. This sequence encodes CASSVGTSGGYEQFF. This chain links TRBV9 with TRBJ2-1; 13 bases are a match to TRBD2. The CDR3 is 15 amino acids. Per germline, CDR1 SGDLS and CDR2 YYNGEE. Trimming at V came to 0 bases and at J to 8 bases, leaving 2 bases not matched to a gene.

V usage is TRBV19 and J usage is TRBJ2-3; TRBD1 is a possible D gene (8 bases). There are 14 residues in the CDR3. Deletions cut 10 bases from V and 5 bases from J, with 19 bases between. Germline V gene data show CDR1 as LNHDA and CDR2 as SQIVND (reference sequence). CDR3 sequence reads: CATKQDREGDTQYF. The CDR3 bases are TGTGCCACAAAGCAGGACAGGGAGGGAGATACGCAGTATTTT.

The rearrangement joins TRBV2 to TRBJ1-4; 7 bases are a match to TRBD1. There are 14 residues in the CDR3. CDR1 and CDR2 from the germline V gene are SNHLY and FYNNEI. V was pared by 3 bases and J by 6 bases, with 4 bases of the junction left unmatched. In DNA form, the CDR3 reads TGTGCCAGCAGTGATTGGCAGGGGGATGAAAAACTGTTTTTT. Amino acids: CASSDWQGDEKLFF.

The CDR3 loop reads CASSQRALAGDYNEQFF. The CDR3 nucleotides read TGTGCCAGCAGCCAAAGGGCCCTAGCGGGGGATTACAATGAGCAGTTCTTC. V and J are TRBV14 and TRBJ2-1, with 10 bases that match TRBD2. There are 17 residues in the CDR3. Germline V gene sequence: CDR1 SGHDN, CDR2 FVKESK. The V segment lost 2 bases and the J segment 4 bases; nucleotides outside the gene matches: 8.

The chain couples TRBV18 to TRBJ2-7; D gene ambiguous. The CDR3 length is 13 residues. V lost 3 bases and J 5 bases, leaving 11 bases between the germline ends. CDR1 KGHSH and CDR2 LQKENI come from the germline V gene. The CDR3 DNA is TGTGCCAGCTCACCCAATTGGGGTGACGAGCAGTACTTC. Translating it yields CASSPNWGDEQYF.

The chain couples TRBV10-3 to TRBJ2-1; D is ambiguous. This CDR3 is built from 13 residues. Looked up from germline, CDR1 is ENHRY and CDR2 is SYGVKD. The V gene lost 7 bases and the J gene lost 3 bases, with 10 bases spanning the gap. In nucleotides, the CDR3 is TGTGCCATCACCGACCAAAACTACAATGAGCAGTTCTTC. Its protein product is CAITDQNYNEQFF.

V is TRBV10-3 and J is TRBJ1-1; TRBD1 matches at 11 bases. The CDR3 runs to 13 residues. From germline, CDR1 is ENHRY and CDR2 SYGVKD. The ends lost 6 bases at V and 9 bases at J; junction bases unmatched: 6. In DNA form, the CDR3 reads TGTGCCATCAGACCCGGACAGGGGGCTAAAGCTTTCTTT. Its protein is CAIRPGQGAKAFF.

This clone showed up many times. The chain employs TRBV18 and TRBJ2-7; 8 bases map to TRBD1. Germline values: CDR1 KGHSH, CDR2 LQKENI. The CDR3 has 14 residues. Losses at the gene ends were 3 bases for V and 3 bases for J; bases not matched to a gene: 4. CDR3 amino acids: CASSPGQAGYEQYF. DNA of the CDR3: TGTGCCAGCTCACCGGGACAGGCGGGCTACGAGCAGTACTTC.

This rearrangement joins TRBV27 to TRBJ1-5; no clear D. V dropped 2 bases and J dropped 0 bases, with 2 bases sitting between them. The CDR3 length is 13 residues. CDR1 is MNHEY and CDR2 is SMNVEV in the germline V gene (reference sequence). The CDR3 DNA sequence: TGTGCCAGCAGTTTAGATAGCAATCAGCCCCAGCATTTT. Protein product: CASSLDSNQPQHF.

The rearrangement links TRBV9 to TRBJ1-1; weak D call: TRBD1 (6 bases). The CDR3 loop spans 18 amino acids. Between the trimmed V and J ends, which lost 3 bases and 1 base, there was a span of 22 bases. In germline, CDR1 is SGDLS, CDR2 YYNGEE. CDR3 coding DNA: TGTGCCAGCAGCGCCGATCCAACCGGGACAAAGAAGAACACTGAAGCTTTCTTT. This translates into CASSADPTGTKKNTEAFF.

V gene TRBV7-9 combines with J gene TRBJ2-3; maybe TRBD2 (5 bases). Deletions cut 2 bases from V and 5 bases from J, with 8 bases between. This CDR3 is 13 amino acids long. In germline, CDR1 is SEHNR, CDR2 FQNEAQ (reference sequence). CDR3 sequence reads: CASSLMAGDTQYF. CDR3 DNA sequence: TGTGCCAGCAGCTTAATGGCGGGAGATACGCAGTATTTT. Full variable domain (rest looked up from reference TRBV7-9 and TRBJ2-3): DTGVSQNPRHKITKRGQNVTFRCDPISEHNRLYWYRQTLGQGPEFLTYFQNEAQLEKSRLLSDRFSAERPKGSFSTLEIQRTEQGDSAMYLCASSLMAGDTQYFGPGTRLTVL.

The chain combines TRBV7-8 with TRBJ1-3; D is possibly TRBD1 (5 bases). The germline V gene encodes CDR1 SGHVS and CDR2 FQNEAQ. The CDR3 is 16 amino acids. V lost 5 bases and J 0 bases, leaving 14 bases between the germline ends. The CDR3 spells CASSVLRVPSGNTIYF. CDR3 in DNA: TGTGCCAGCAGCGTACTCAGGGTACCCTCTGGAAACACCATATATTTT.

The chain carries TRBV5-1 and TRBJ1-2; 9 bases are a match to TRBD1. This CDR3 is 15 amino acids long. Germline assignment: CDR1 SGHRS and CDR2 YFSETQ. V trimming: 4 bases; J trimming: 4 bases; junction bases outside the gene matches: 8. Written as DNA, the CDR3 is TGCGCCAGCAGCCCCGAAGGGACAGGGATCTATGGCTACACCTTC. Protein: CASSPEGTGIYGYTF. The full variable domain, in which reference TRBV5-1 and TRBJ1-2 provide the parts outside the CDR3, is KAGVTQTPRYLIKTRGQQVTLSCSPISGHRSVSWYQQTPGQGLQFLFEYFSETQRNKGNFPGRFSGRQFSNSRSEMNVSTLELGDSALYLCASSPEGTGIYGYTFGSGTRLTVV.

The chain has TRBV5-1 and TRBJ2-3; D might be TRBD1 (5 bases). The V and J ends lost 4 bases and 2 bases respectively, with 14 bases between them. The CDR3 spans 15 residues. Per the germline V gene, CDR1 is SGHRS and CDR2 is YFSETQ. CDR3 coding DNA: TGCGCCAGCAGCGCACCCGTAGGGGACACAGATACGCAGTATTTT. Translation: CASSAPVGDTDTQYF.

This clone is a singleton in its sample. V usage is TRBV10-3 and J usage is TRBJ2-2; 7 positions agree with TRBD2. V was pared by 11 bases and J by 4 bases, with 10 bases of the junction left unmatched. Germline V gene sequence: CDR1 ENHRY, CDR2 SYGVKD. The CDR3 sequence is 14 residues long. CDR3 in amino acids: CASDSGGGTGELFF. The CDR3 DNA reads TGTGCCTCCGACTCGGGGGGAGGCACCGGGGAGCTGTTTTTT.

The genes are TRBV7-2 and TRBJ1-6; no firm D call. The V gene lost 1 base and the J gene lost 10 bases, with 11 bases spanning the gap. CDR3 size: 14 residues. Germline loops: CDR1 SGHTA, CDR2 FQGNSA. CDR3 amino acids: CASSLGALGSPLHF. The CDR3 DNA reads TGTGCCAGCAGCTTAGGGGCGCTGGGCTCACCCCTCCACTTT.

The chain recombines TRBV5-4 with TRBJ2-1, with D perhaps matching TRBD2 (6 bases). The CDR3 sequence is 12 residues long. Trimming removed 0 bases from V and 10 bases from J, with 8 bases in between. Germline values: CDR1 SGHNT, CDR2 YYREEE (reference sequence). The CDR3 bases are TGTGCCAGCAGCTTGGGGGCGGGGGAGCAGTTCTTC. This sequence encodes CASSLGAGEQFF. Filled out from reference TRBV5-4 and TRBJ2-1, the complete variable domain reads ETGVTQSPTHLIKTRGQQVTLRCSSQSGHNTVSWYQQALGQGPQFIFQYYREEENGRGNFPPRFSGLQFPNYSSELNVNALELDDSALYLCASSLGAGEQFFGPGTRLTVL.